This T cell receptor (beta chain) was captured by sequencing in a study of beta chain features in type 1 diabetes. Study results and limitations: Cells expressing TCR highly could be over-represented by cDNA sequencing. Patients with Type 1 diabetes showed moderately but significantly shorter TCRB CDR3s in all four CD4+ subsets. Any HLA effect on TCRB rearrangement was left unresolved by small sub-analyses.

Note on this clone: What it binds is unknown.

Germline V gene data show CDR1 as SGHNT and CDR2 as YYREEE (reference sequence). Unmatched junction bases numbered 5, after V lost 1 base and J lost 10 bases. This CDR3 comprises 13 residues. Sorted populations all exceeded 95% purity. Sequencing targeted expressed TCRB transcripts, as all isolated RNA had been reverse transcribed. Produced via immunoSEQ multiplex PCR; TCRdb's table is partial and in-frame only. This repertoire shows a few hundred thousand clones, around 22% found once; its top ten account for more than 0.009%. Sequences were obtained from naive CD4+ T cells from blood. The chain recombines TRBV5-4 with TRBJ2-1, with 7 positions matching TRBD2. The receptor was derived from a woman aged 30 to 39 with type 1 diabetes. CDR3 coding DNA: TGTGCCAGCAGCTTGAGTACTAGCGAGGAGCAGTTCTTC. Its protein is CASSLSTSEEQFF.